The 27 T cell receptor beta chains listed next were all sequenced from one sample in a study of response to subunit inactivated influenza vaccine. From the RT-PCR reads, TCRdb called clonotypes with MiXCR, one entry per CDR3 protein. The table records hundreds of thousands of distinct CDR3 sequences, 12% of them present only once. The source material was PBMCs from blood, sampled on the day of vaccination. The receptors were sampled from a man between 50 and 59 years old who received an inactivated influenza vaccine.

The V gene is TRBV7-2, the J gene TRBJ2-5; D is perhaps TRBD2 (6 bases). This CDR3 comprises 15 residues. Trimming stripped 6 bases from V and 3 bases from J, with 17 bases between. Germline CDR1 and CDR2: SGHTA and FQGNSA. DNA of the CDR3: TGTGCCAGCAGACGACTAGGGAATCGCGAAGAGACCCAGTACTTC. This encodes CASRRLGNREETQYF.

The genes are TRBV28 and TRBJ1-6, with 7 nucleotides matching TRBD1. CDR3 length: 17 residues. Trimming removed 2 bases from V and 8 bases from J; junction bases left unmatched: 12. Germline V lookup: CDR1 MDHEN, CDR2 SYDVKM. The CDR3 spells CASSLQPLYTGDSPLHF. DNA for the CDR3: TGTGCCAGCAGTTTACAACCATTATACACAGGGGATTCACCCCTCCACTTT.

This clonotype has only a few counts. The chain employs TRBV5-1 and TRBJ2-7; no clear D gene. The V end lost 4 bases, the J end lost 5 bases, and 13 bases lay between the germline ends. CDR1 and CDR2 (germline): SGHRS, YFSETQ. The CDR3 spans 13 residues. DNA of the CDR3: TGCGCCAGCAGCCCGCAGCTAGTGGACGAGCAGTACTTC. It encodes CASSPQLVDEQYF. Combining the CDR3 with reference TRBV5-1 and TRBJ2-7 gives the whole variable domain KAGVTQTPRYLIKTRGQQVTLSCSPISGHRSVSWYQQTPGQGLQFLFEYFSETQRNKGNFPGRFSGRQFSNSRSEMNVSTLELGDSALYLCASSPQLVDEQYFGPGTRLTVT.

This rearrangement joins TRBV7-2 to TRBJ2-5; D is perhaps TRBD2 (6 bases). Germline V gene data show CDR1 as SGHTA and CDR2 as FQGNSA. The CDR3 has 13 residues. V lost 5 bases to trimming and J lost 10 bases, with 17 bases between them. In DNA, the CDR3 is TGTGCCAGCAGCCCCCTTCCCCGGGGAGGCCAGTACTTC. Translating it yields CASSPLPRGGQYF. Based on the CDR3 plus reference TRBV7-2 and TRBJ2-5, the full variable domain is GAGVSQSPSNKVTEKGKDVELRCDPISGHTALYWYRQSLGQGLEFLIYFQGNSAPDKSGLPSDRFSAERTGGSVSTLTIQRTQQEDSAVYLCASSPLPRGGQYFGPGTRLLVL.

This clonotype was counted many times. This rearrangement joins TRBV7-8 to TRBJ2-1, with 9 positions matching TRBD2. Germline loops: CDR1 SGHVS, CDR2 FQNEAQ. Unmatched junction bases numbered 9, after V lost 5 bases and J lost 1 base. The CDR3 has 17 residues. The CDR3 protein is CASSGASGAISYNEQFF. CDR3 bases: TGTGCCAGCAGCGGGGCTAGCGGGGCTATTTCCTACAATGAGCAGTTCTTC.

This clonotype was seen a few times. The CDR3 coding sequence is TGTGCCAGCAGCAGACTAGCGGGGGGAAACATTCAGTACTTC. It encodes CASSRLAGGNIQYF. The V and J genes are TRBV27 and TRBJ2-4; 13 positions agree with TRBD2. CDR3 size: 14 residues. Germline CDR1 and CDR2: MNHEY and SMNVEV (reference sequence). The J segment lost 6 bases and the V segment lost 6 bases, leaving 2 bases of the junction unmatched.

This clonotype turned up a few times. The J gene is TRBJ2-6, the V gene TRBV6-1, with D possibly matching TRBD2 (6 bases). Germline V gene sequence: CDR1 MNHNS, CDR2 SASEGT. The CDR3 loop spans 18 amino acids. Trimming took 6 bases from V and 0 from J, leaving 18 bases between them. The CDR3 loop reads CASSETLRGASGANVLTF. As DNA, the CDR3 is TGTGCCAGCAGCGAGACGCTTCGCGGGGCCTCTGGGGCCAACGTCCTGACTTTC.

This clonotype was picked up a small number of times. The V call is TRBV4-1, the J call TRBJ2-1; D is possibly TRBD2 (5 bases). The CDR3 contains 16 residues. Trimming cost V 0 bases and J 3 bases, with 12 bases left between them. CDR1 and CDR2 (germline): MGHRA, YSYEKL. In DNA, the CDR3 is TGCGCCAGCAGCCAAGAGCTCTCTAGCAGCTACAATGAGCAGTTCTTC. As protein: CASSQELSSSYNEQFF.

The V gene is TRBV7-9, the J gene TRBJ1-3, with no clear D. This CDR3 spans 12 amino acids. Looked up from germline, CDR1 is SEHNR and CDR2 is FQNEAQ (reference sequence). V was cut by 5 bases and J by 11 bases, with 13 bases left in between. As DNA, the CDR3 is TGTGCCAGCAGCCCTGGTACGAAGCCCATATATTTT. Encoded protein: CASSPGTKPIYF.

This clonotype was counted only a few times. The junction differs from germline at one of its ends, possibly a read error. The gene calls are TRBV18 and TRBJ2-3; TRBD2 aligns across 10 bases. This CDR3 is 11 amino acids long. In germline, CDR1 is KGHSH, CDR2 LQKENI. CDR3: CASSQLAGLNF. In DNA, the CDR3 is TGTGCCAGCTCTCAACTAGCGGGGCTAAATTTT. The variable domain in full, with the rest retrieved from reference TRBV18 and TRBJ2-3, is NAGVMQNPRHLVRRRGQEARLRCSPMKGHSHVYWYRQLPEEGLKFMVYLQKENIIDESGMPKERFSAEFPKEGPSILRIQQVVRGDSAAYFCASSQLAGLNFGPGTRLTVL.

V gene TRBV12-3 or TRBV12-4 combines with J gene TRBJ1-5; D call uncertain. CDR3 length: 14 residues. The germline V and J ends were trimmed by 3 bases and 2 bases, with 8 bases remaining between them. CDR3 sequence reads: CASSLMGGNQPQHF. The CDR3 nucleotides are TGTGCCAGCAGTTTGATGGGTGGCAATCAGCCCCAGCATTTT.

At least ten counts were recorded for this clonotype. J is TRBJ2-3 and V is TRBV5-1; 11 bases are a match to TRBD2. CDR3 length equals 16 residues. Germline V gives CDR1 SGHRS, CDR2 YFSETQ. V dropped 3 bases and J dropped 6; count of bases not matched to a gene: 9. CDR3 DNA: TGCGCCAGCAGCTCGGGAGGCCTAGCGGGAGGTGATACGCAGTATTTT. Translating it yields CASSSGGLAGGDTQYF.

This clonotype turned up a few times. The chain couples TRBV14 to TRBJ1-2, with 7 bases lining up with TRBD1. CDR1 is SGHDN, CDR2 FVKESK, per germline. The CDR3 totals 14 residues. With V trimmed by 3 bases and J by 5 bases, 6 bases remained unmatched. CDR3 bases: TGTGCCAGCAGCCAGGGACAGAACTTATATGGCTACACCTTC. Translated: CASSQGQNLYGYTF.

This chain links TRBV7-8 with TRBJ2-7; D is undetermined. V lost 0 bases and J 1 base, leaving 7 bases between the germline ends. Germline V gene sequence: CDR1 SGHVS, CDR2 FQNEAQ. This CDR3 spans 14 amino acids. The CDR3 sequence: CASSLAEQSYEQYF. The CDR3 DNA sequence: TGTGCCAGCAGCTTAGCGGAACAGTCCTACGAGCAGTACTTC.

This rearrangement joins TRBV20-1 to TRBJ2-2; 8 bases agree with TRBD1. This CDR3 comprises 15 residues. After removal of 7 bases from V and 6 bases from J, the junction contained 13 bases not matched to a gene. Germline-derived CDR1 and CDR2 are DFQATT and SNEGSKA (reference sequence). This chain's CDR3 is CSVPMRTGLPGELFF. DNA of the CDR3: TGCAGTGTCCCCATGAGGACAGGGCTACCCGGGGAGCTGTTTTTT.

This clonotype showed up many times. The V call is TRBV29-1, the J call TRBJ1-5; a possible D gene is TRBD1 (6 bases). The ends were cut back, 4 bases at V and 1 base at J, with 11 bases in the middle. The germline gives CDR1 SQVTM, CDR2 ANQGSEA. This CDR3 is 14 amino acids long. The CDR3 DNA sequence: TGCAGCGTTGCAGGGGAGGCGAGCAATCAGCCCCAGCATTTT. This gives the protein CSVAGEASNQPQHF.

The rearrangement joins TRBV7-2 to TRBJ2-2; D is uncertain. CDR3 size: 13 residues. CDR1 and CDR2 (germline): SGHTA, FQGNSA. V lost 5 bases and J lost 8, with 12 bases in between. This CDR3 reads CASSPRGAGELFF. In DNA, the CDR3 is TGTGCCAGCAGCCCGAGAGGTGCGGGGGAGCTGTTTTTT.

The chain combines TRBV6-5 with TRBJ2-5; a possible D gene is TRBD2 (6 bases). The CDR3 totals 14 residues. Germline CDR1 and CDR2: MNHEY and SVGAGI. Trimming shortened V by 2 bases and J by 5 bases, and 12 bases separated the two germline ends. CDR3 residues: CASSYVVAAETQYF. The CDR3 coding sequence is TGTGCCAGCAGTTACGTGGTAGCGGCGGAGACCCAGTACTTC.

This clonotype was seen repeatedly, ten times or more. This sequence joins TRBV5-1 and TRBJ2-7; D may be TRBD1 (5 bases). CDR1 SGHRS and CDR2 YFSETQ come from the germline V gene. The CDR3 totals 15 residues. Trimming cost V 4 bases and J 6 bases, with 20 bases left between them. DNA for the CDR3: TGCGCCAGCAGCCCATACTTGGGGCAATTTGGCGAGCAGTACTTC. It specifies CASSPYLGQFGEQYF.

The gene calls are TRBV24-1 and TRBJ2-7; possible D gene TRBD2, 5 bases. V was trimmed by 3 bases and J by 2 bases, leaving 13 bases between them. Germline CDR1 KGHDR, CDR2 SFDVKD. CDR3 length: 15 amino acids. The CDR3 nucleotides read TGTGCCACCAGTGATAGTAGCGCACTAACCTACGAGCAGTACTTC. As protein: CATSDSSALTYEQYF.

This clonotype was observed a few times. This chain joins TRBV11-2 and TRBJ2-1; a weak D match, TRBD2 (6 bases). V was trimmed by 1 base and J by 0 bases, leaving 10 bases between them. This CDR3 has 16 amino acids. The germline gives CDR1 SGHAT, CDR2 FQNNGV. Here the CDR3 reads CASSLGFGGSYNEQFF. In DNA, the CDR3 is TGTGCCAGCAGCTTAGGTTTCGGGGGCTCCTACAATGAGCAGTTCTTC.

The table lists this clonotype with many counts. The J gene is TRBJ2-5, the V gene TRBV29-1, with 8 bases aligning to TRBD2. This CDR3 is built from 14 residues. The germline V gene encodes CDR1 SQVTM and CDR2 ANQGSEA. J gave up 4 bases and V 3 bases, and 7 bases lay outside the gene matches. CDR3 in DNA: TGCAGCGTTGACTGGCGGGGGGCCCCAGAGACCCAGTACTTC. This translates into CSVDWRGAPETQYF.

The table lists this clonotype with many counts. The CDR3: CASSQVASSTDTQYF. In DNA, the CDR3 is TGCGCCAGCAGCCAAGTTGCGTCTAGCACAGATACGCAGTATTTT. The chain has TRBV4-1 and TRBJ2-3, with no clear D. This CDR3 is 15 amino acids long. V gave up 1 base and J gave up 0 bases, with 8 bases separating them. Germline V gene data show CDR1 as MGHRA and CDR2 as YSYEKL.

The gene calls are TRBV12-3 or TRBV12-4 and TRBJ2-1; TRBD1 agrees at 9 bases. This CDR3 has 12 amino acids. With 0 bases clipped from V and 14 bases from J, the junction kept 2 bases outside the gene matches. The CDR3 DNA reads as TGTGCCAGCAGTTTAGCGGGGACAGGGAAGTTCTTC. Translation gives CASSLAGTGKFF.

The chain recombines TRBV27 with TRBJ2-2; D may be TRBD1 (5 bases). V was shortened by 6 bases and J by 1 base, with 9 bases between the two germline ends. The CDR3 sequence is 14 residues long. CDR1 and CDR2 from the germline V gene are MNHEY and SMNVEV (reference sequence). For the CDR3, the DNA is TGTGCCAGCAGGAACCAGGGGAACACCGGGGAGCTGTTTTTT. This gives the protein CASRNQGNTGELFF.

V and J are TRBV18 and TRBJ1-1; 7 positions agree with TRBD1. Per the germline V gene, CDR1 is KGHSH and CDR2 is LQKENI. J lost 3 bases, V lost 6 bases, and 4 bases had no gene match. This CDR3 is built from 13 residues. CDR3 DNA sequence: TGTGCCAGCTCTCCGGACAGGCACACTGAAGCTTTCTTT. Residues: CASSPDRHTEAFF.

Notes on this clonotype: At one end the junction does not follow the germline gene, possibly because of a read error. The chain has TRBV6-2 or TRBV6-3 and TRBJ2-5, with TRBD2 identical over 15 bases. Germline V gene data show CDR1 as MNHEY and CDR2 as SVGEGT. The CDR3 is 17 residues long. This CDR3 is CASSYHGTSGGKETQYF. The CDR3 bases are TGTGCCAGCAGTTATCACGGGACTAGCGGGGGGAAAGAGACGCAGTACTTC.